These 21 T cell receptor beta chains share one sample of origin, sequenced in a study of cytomegalovirus exposure and HLA in healthy donors (dated 2017 in TCRdb). The receptor library was made with the immunoSEQ multiplex PCR assay. For the multiplex PCR, a mixture combining 60 forward primers for TCR Vbeta segments and 13 reverse primers for TCR Jbeta segments was used. Imported from immuneACCESS, the table was reduced by TCRdb to in-frame sequences with V and J called. These copies leave out some clones; in studies compared against another copy, an unresolved V gene accounts for under half, and the cause of the remainder is not known. The sample data list 90,000 to 140,000 clones, and approximately 11% of these were observed just once. The ten largest clonotypes hold 15% to 20% of the sample. The specimen was PBMCs. The receptors originated from a man aged 40-50 years in good health and CMV-seropositive.

The CDR3 is CASSYSAQGNTEAFF. The CDR3 DNA follows: TGTGCCAGCAGTTACTCGGCGCAGGGGAACACTGAAGCTTTCTTT. The chain uses TRBV6-5 and TRBJ1-1; TRBD1 might be the D (5 bases). CDR3 length: 15 residues. Germline V gene lookup returns CDR1 MNHEY and CDR2 SVGAGI. The germline V and J ends were trimmed by 0 bases and 1 base, with 9 bases remaining between them.

This chain links TRBV13 with TRBJ1-2, with 7 positions matching TRBD1. The germline V gene has CDR1 PRHDT and CDR2 FYEKMQ (reference sequence). Trimming removed 1 base from V and 3 bases from J; junction bases left unmatched: 2. CDR3 size: 14 residues. The CDR3 protein is CASSLEGGDYGYTF. The DNA for the CDR3 is TGTGCCAGCAGCTTAGAAGGGGGCGACTATGGCTACACCTTC.

This clone appeared a few times. The chain has TRBV30 and TRBJ2-3; D uncertain. The CDR3 covers 12 residues. Germline values: CDR1 GTSNPN, CDR2 SVGIG (reference sequence). V was clipped by 2 bases and J by 1 base, with 4 bases between them. CDR3 amino acids: CAWSPGTDTQYF. CDR3 in DNA: TGTGCCTGGAGTCCTGGCACAGATACGCAGTATTTT.

This clone occurred a few times. V gene TRBV4-1 combines with J gene TRBJ2-1, with D uncertain. The CDR3 is 12 amino acids. With 3 bases removed from V and 8 bases from J, the gap between germline ends came to 8 bases. Germline CDR1 and CDR2: MGHRA and YSYEKL. CDR3 DNA sequence: TGCGCCAGCAGCCACTTAGACTATGAGCAGTTCTTC. Encoded protein: CASSHLDYEQFF.

This chain joins TRBV6-1 and TRBJ2-3, with a weak D call TRBD1 (5 bases). Germline CDR1 is MNHNS and CDR2 is SASEGT. Trimming took off 11 bases at V and 1 base at J, with 13 bases between the two ends. The CDR3 covers 13 residues. The CDR3 is CACQTRGTDTQYF. The CDR3 DNA reads as TGTGCCTGTCAAACCAGGGGCACAGATACGCAGTATTTT.

The V gene is TRBV14, the J gene TRBJ2-3, with a weak D call TRBD2 (6 bases). The CDR3 spans 15 residues. Germline-derived CDR1 and CDR2 are SGHDN and FVKESK. The V gene lost 2 bases and the J gene lost 3 bases, with 12 bases spanning the gap. The CDR3 reads CASSQPGLLTDTQYF. The CDR3 bases are TGTGCCAGCAGCCAACCGGGACTTCTTACAGATACGCAGTATTTT.

This clone ranks as medium-sized. This chain links TRBV19 with TRBJ2-2; D is perhaps TRBD2 (6 bases). Germline CDR1 LNHDA, CDR2 SQIVND (reference sequence). Trimming took off 5 bases at V and 6 bases at J, with 16 bases between the two ends. This CDR3 spans 15 amino acids. The CDR3, as DNA: TGTGCCAGTAGTGGAGGGCGCTGGGAGTCCGGGGAGCTGTTTTTT. This codes for CASSGGRWESGELFF.

This clone occurred a few times. V and J are TRBV19 and TRBJ1-4; a weak D match, TRBD1 (6 bases). Trimming left V 9 bases short and J 5 bases short, with 13 bases between. CDR1 and CDR2 from the germline V gene are LNHDA and SQIVND (reference sequence). The CDR3 sequence is 13 residues long. The CDR3 region has the DNA TGTGCCAGCGGACAGAGGGGAAATGAAAAACTGTTTTTT. It encodes CASGQRGNEKLFF.

This clone appeared many times. V gene TRBV7-9 combines with J gene TRBJ2-3, with 8 nucleotides matching TRBD2. The V gene's germline CDR1 is SEHNR and CDR2 FQNEAQ (reference sequence). J was trimmed by 4 bases and V by 2 bases; bases with no gene match: 5. The CDR3 totals 15 residues. DNA for the CDR3: TGTGCCAGCAGCTTATCGAGCGGGGGTCCAGATACGCAGTATTTT. The encoded protein is CASSLSSGGPDTQYF.

This clone has a handful of counts. This chain links TRBV2 with TRBJ2-5, with D possibly matching TRBD1 (5 bases). Germline CDR1 SNHLY, CDR2 FYNNEI. This CDR3 comprises 11 residues. V was clipped by 8 bases and J by 5 bases, with 9 bases between them. CDR3 coding DNA: TGTGCCAGCGACAGCAGGGAGACCCAGTACTTC. It translates to CASDSRETQYF.

This sequence joins TRBV7-9 and TRBJ1-1; perhaps TRBD1 as D (5 bases). Trimming stripped 8 bases from V and 3 bases from J, with 16 bases between. The CDR3 is made up of 14 amino acids. Germline lookup yields CDR1 SEHNR and CDR2 FQNEAQ (reference sequence). CDR3 coding DNA: TGTGCCAGCCGCCAGACCCAAGGGGACACTGAAGCTTTCTTT. Translation gives CASRQTQGDTEAFF.

V is TRBV27 and J is TRBJ2-7; possibly TRBD1 for D (5 bases). Germline V lookup: CDR1 MNHEY, CDR2 SMNVEV (reference sequence). V shed 4 bases and J shed 4 bases, with 8 bases lying between them. This CDR3 is built from 12 residues. CDR3 DNA sequence: TGTGCCAGCAGTTGGTCAGGGTACGAGCAGTACTTC. It specifies CASSWSGYEQYF.

This clone was detected only a few times. The CDR3 DNA is TGTGCCTGGAAGGGGTACGGGACAGGGCGGGATCAGCCCCAGCATTTT. This encodes CAWKGYGTGRDQPQHF. The V call is TRBV30, the J call TRBJ1-5; 9 bases are shared with TRBD1. The J segment lost 5 bases and the V segment lost 4 bases, leaving 12 bases of the junction unmatched. The CDR3 length is 16 residues. In germline, CDR1 is GTSNPN, CDR2 SVGIG (reference sequence).

This clone turned up a few times. The chain is built from TRBV11-2 and TRBJ2-7; 12 nucleotides agree with TRBD2. The junction had 1 base not matched to a gene; V was cut back by 1 base and J by 0 bases. The CDR3 loop spans 16 amino acids. Germline-derived CDR1 and CDR2 are SGHAT and FQNNGV. Here the CDR3 DNA reads TGTGCCAGCAGCTTAGGACTAGCGGGAGTCTCCTACGAGCAGTACTTC. Translated: CASSLGLAGVSYEQYF.

The rearrangement links TRBV7-9 to TRBJ2-7; no definite D call. CDR1 and CDR2 (germline): SEHNR, FQNEAQ (reference sequence). Trimming removed 5 bases from V and 6 bases from J, with 11 bases in between. The CDR3 totals 12 residues. CDR3 protein: CASSRVRGEQYF. DNA for the CDR3: TGTGCCAGCAGCCGAGTTAGAGGCGAGCAGTACTTC.

This clone was seen a few times. Lacking the conserved final phenylalanine or tryptophan, this CDR3 likely reflects a read error. The V call is TRBV28, the J call TRBJ1-1; 10 bases agree with TRBD1. The germline gives CDR1 MDHEN, CDR2 SYDVKM. CDR3 length: 16 residues. The V segment lost 5 bases and the J segment 4 bases; nucleotides outside the gene matches: 10. CDR3: CASSRWETGGPTEAFV. The DNA of the CDR3 is TGTGCCAGCAGTCGATGGGAGACAGGGGGCCCCACTGAAGCTTTCGTT.

J is TRBJ2-3 and V is TRBV19; 11 bases line up with TRBD2. The CDR3 runs 14 residues. After removal of 7 bases from V and 8 bases from J, the junction contained 8 bases not matched to a gene. Per the germline V gene, CDR1 is LNHDA and CDR2 is SQIVND (reference sequence). This CDR3 reads CASTVAGGPGTQYF. In DNA, the CDR3 is TGTGCCAGTACCGTAGCGGGAGGGCCGGGTACGCAGTATTTT.

The chain couples TRBV6-5 to TRBJ2-6; D is unclear. The germline V gene has CDR1 MNHEY and CDR2 SVGAGI. This CDR3 contains 16 residues. With 0 bases removed from V and 0 bases from J, the gap between germline ends came to 6 bases. The CDR3 nucleotides read TGTGCCAGCAGTTACTCACGGAGCTCTGGGGCCAACGTCCTGACTTTC. Its protein is CASSYSRSSGANVLTF.

This clone was counted only a few times. This chain uses TRBV7-2 with TRBJ2-1, with 14 bases identical to TRBD2. Germline V gives CDR1 SGHTA, CDR2 FQGNSA. The CDR3 runs 16 residues. The junction had 7 bases not matched to a gene; V was cut back by 5 bases and J by 7 bases. CDR3 in amino acids: CASSLGTSGSWNEQFF. As DNA, the CDR3 is TGTGCCAGCAGCCTAGGGACTAGCGGGAGTTGGAATGAGCAGTTCTTC.

The chain is built from TRBV7-6 and TRBJ1-1; 7 bases agree with TRBD1. In germline, CDR1 is SGHVS, CDR2 FNYEAQ. CDR3 length: 15 residues. Germline trimming cut 1 base from V and 1 base from J; bases unmatched to any gene: 3. CDR3 residues: CASSLGGTENTEAFF. CDR3 nucleotides: TGTGCCAGCAGCTTAGGGGGGACAGAGAACACTGAAGCTTTCTTT.

This clone was found a few times. This CDR3 is CASSITLSAGDEQYF. The CDR3 DNA is TGCGCCAGCAGCATAACCCTAAGCGCGGGGGACGAGCAGTACTTC. The V and J genes are TRBV5-1 and TRBJ2-7, with TRBD2 identical over 7 bases. V trimming: 4 bases; J trimming: 5 bases; junction bases outside the gene matches: 12. This CDR3 contains 15 residues. CDR1 is SGHRS and CDR2 is YFSETQ in the germline V gene.